Each of the 8 T cell receptor beta chains below was sequenced from the same sample in a study of shared clonotypes between healthy human individuals. Here immunoSEQ multiplex PCR was the method, and the copy in TCRdb shows in-frame clones only, minus some. The top ten clones hold about 0.37% of a sample with roughly 2.2 million clones, 93% of them seen once. Material for sequencing was naive CD4+ T cells from PBMCs. Subset indicated: CD45RA+ positively selected. The receptors here all came from a man between 18 and 35 years old in good health. Some clones in this sample may be carry-over from other donors' samples.

This chain links TRBV9 with TRBJ2-6; no reliable D call. The CDR3 totals 12 residues. Trimming left V 2 bases short and J 6 bases short, with 3 bases between. Germline CDR1 is SGDLS and CDR2 is YYNGEE. The CDR3 region is CASSVVANVLTF. For the CDR3, the DNA is TGTGCCAGCAGCGTGGTGGCCAACGTCCTGACTTTC.

Here the CDR3 reads CATSRGYGAQQYF. DNA for the CDR3: TGTGCCACCAGCAGGGGATATGGGGCTCAGCAGTACTTC. The chain joins TRBV15 to TRBJ2-7; TRBD1 might be the D (5 bases). Germline CDR1 reads LNHNV; CDR2 reads YYDKDF (reference sequence). The length of the CDR3 is 13 residues. The ends were cut back, 3 bases at V and 8 bases at J, with 14 bases in the middle.

This chain connects TRBV2 to TRBJ1-1; 9 positions match TRBD1. V was pared by 4 bases and J by 3 bases, with 12 bases of the junction left unmatched. The germline V gene has CDR1 SNHLY and CDR2 FYNNEI. The CDR3 contains 17 residues. The CDR3 reads CASSGSQGANFYTEAFF. CDR3 sequence (DNA): TGTGCCAGCAGTGGTTCACAGGGGGCAAATTTTTACACTGAAGCTTTCTTT.

The chain links TRBV4-2 to TRBJ1-5; no clear D gene. Trimming shortened V by 0 bases and J by 7 bases, and 7 bases separated the two germline ends. This CDR3 comprises 13 residues. The germline gives CDR1 LGHNA, CDR2 YNFKEQ. The CDR3: CASSQEDGQPQHF. The DNA for the CDR3 is TGTGCCAGCAGCCAAGAGGATGGGCAGCCCCAGCATTTT.

On this clone itself: The identical CDR3 is also encoded by other nucleotide sequences in the sample. As DNA, the CDR3 is TGTGCCTGGAGTGGGGGACAGGGTAATCAGCCCCAGCATTTT. This sequence encodes CAWSGGQGNQPQHF. This sequence joins TRBV30 and TRBJ1-5; TRBD1 matches 9 bases. The CDR3 has 14 amino acids. Germline V gives CDR1 GTSNPN, CDR2 SVGIG (reference sequence). J lost 4 bases, V lost 1 base, and 2 bases had no gene match.

V and J are TRBV19 and TRBJ2-5; D unresolved. The CDR3 has 13 residues. Looked up from germline, CDR1 is LNHDA and CDR2 is SQIVND (reference sequence). The V end lost 3 bases, the J end lost 3 bases, and 8 bases lay between the germline ends. The CDR3 is CASSMAHKETQYF. The CDR3 coding sequence is TGTGCCAGTAGTATGGCGCACAAAGAGACCCAGTACTTC. The full variable domain, rest sourced from reference TRBV19 and TRBJ2-5, is DGGITQSPKYLFRKEGQNVTLSCEQNLNHDAMYWYRQDPGQGLRLIYYSQIVNDFQKGDIAEGYSVSREKKESFPLTVTSAQKNPTAFYLCASSMAHKETQYFGPGTRLLVL.

Notes on this clone: Other DNA sequences in the sample encode the same CDR3. V is TRBV5-1 and J is TRBJ2-7; 7 nucleotides match TRBD1. Trimming removed 3 bases from V and 1 base from J; junction bases left unmatched: 4. From germline, CDR1 is SGHRS and CDR2 YFSETQ. The CDR3 runs to 14 residues. CDR3 sequence (DNA): TGCGCCAGCAGCTCAAGACAGGGTTCCTACGAGCAGTACTTC. Residues: CASSSRQGSYEQYF. The whole variable domain, remainder taken from reference TRBV5-1 and TRBJ2-7, is KAGVTQTPRYLIKTRGQQVTLSCSPISGHRSVSWYQQTPGQGLQFLFEYFSETQRNKGNFPGRFSGRQFSNSRSEMNVSTLELGDSALYLCASSSRQGSYEQYFGPGTRLTVT.

This rearrangement joins TRBV7-3 to TRBJ2-1; D ambiguous. Trimming left V 3 bases short and J 4 bases short, with 7 bases between. The CDR3 is made up of 13 amino acids. Germline CDR1 SGHTA, CDR2 FQGTGA. The CDR3 DNA is TGTGCCAGCAGCTTCGACAATTACAATGAGCAGTTCTTC. Its protein is CASSFDNYNEQFF.